The clone carrying this T cell receptor (beta chain) occurred a few times. The antigen is not known. The study drew donors from healthy Caucasian individuals in Russia aged roughly 6 to 100. Total RNA amounts of at least 6 micrograms were extracted per sample. This specimen comes from a study of blood T cells in healthy people across ages. Overall study results and limits: Diversity estimates from one million T cells were considered underestimates. Among T cells, TCR beta diversity per million cells dropped roughly linearly as age rose.

The CDR3 spans 15 residues. CDR1 SGHTA and CDR2 FQGNSA come from the germline V gene. V lost 4 bases to trimming and J lost 1 base, with 13 bases between them. Together with a sample-barcoded 5' primer, a J-beta primer mix was included in a second PCR lasting roughly 6 to 12 cycles. One entry per CDR3 protein, called by TCRdb with MiXCR from the 5' RACE reads. This table has 1.4 million to 1.5 million distinct CDR3 sequences, about 40% appearing once. The sample consisted of blood. The TCR originated in a woman under 30 in good health. This sequence joins TRBV7-2 and TRBJ2-5; D may be TRBD1 (6 bases). CDR3 sequence reads: CASSSLGHLQETQYF. The CDR3 DNA sequence: TGTGCCAGCAGCTCCTTGGGACACCTCCAAGAGACCCAGTACTTC.